Presented here are 14 T cell receptor beta chains from one specimen sequenced in a study of blood T cell repertoires in COVID-19. Libraries were prepared by immunoSEQ multiplex PCR; TCRdb keeps only in-frame clonotypes and omits some of them. The table records around 250,000 clones, approximately 90% of them present only once. Sample: PBMCs or T cells enriched from blood (not recorded which). Every receptor here comes from a man aged 40-49 years who had been exposed to COVID-19.

This clone was seen a single time. In DNA form, the CDR3 reads TGTGCCAGCCGAGGGGGATACAATGAGCAGTTCTTC. It yields the protein CASRGGYNEQFF. The chain carries TRBV12-3 or TRBV12-4 and TRBJ2-1; tentative D call: TRBD1 (6 bases). This CDR3 is 12 amino acids long. Trimming stripped 8 bases from V and 4 bases from J, with 9 bases between.

The rearrangement joins TRBV13 to TRBJ2-2; 7 positions match TRBD1. There are 17 residues in the CDR3. In germline, CDR1 is PRHDT, CDR2 FYEKMQ (reference sequence). The V and J ends lost 4 bases and 2 bases, in that order; junction bases with no gene match: 10. The CDR3 nucleotides read TGTGCCAGCAGCTCCAATACCGGGACAGCTAACACCGGGGAGCTGTTTTTT. It is translated as CASSSNTGTANTGELFF.

The gene calls are TRBV2 and TRBJ1-6; 9 nucleotides align to TRBD1. The ends lost 6 bases at V and 8 bases at J; junction bases unmatched: 8. Germline values: CDR1 SNHLY, CDR2 FYNNEI. The CDR3 covers 15 residues. The CDR3 region is CASSTDRGRYSPLHF. The CDR3 bases are TGTGCCAGCAGCACGGACAGGGGAAGGTATTCACCCCTCCACTTT.

The rearrangement joins TRBV11-2 to TRBJ1-4; a weak D match, TRBD1 (6 bases). The CDR3 extends over 14 amino acids. Germline CDR1 and CDR2: SGHAT and FQNNGV. V gave up 6 bases and J gave up 3 bases, with 11 bases separating them. The CDR3 DNA reads as TGTGCCAGCAGTTTACAGGGCCCTAATGAAAAACTGTTTTTT. It specifies CASSLQGPNEKLFF.

This chain links TRBV27 with TRBJ2-7, with 7 bases that match TRBD1. Germline V CDR1 and CDR2: MNHEY, SMNVEV (reference sequence). The V gene end was trimmed by 0 bases and the J gene end by 0 bases; junction bases not matched to a gene: 2. This CDR3 has 15 amino acids. The DNA of the CDR3 is TGTGCCAGCAGTTTATCGACAGGGACCTCCTACGAGCAGTACTTC. This sequence encodes CASSLSTGTSYEQYF.

The rearrangement joins TRBV27 to TRBJ1-6; D ambiguous. Per germline, CDR1 MNHEY and CDR2 SMNVEV (reference sequence). Trimming took 2 bases from V and 7 from J, leaving 9 bases between them. This CDR3 comprises 14 residues. CDR3 nucleotides: TGTGCCAGCAGTTTACGACCGGAGAATTCACCCCTCCACTTT. Translation: CASSLRPENSPLHF.

The chain recombines TRBV28 with TRBJ2-7; no clear D. Per germline, CDR1 MDHEN and CDR2 SYDVKM. V gave up 5 bases and J gave up 6 bases, with 26 bases separating them. The CDR3 totals 17 residues. Here the CDR3 reads CASSIPILSPGRIEQYF. The CDR3 nucleotides read TGTGCCAGCAGTATTCCTATTCTGTCCCCAGGCCGGATCGAGCAGTACTTC.

The chain links TRBV11-2 to TRBJ2-1; 8 bases map to TRBD1. CDR3 length: 16 amino acids. In germline, CDR1 is SGHAT, CDR2 FQNNGV. J gave up 4 bases and V 1 base, and 6 bases lay outside the gene matches. The CDR3, as DNA: TGTGCCAGCAGCTTAGTTGGGACAGGCTATTACAATGAGCAGTTCTTC. Translation: CASSLVGTGYYNEQFF.

The chain recombines TRBV7-9 with TRBJ2-7, with TRBD1 identical over 8 bases. CDR1 and CDR2 from the germline V gene are SEHNR and FQNEAQ (reference sequence). The CDR3 is 15 residues long. The V and J ends lost 2 bases and 5 bases, in that order; junction bases with no gene match: 8. CDR3 in DNA: TGTGCCAGCAGCTTACCGGGACAGGAGAGGGACGAGCAGTACTTC. Amino acid sequence: CASSLPGQERDEQYF.

The chain couples TRBV28 to TRBJ2-3, with 8 bases lining up with TRBD1. Germline V CDR1 and CDR2: MDHEN, SYDVKM. The CDR3 totals 16 residues. V lost 4 bases and J lost 0; bases outside the gene matches: 6. The CDR3 here is CASSSPGGSSTDTQYF. CDR3 in DNA: TGTGCCAGCAGTTCACCAGGGGGCTCTAGCACAGATACGCAGTATTTT.

Here the CDR3 DNA reads TGTGCCAGCAGTTTTAGCGACAGGGGTTATGAGCAGTTCTTC. It is translated as CASSFSDRGYEQFF. The chain is built from TRBV6-5 and TRBJ2-1; 8 bases are a match to TRBD1. The germline CDR1 and CDR2 sequences are MNHEY and SVGAGI. V shed 4 bases and J 8 bases; nucleotides not matched to a gene: 7. This CDR3 comprises 14 residues.

The rearrangement links TRBV30 to TRBJ1-3, with D uncertain. Trimming took off 2 bases at V and 2 bases at J, with 7 bases between the two ends. The CDR3 covers 13 residues. Germline loops: CDR1 GTSNPN, CDR2 SVGIG (reference sequence). CDR3 residues: CAWSIGPGNTIYF. The CDR3 DNA follows: TGTGCCTGGAGTATTGGGCCTGGAAACACCATATATTTT.

This sequence joins TRBV2 and TRBJ2-3; possibly TRBD2 for D (6 bases). The CDR3 runs to 14 residues. Trimming removed 6 bases from V and 3 bases from J, with 13 bases in between. Germline CDR1 is SNHLY and CDR2 is FYNNEI. CDR3 DNA: TGTGCCAGCAGACCCCCGGGGAGGACAGATACGCAGTATTTT. It yields the protein CASRPPGRTDTQYF.

The chain joins TRBV5-1 to TRBJ1-6; a possible D gene is TRBD1 (5 bases). CDR3 length: 14 amino acids. The ends were cut back, 5 bases at V and 0 bases at J, with 6 bases in the middle. Germline V gives CDR1 SGHRS, CDR2 YFSETQ. CDR3 nucleotides: TGCGCCAGCAGGGACAACTCCTATAATTCACCCCTCCACTTT. Its protein product is CASRDNSYNSPLHF.